What follows describes a single T cell receptor (beta chain). Per the study methods: About 1.6% of about 160,000 clonotypes matched previously reported viral-epitope-specific VDJdb entries. TCRdb's table, derived via immunoSEQ multiplex PCR, lists solely in-frame clones and lacks some. That table supplies the V and J calls and clone size; D and trimming were determined from the DNA. Of over 3,500 clones in the sample, approximately 78% were seen once. This record comes from a study of hypomethylating agent response in myelodysplastic syndrome. Study details: Of the myelodysplastic syndrome patients, under 10 were male, 2 female.

This CDR3 comprises 14 residues. V shed 4 bases and J shed 5 bases, with 14 bases lying between them. Germline V gene lookup returns CDR1 MDHEN and CDR2 SYDVKM. The V call is TRBV28, the J call TRBJ1-2; the D gene is possibly TRBD1 (6 bases). The sequence derives from a human donor with myelodysplastic syndrome. Source: bone marrow, taken before or after starting hypomethylating agent treatment for myelodysplastic syndrome (not recorded which). CDR3 sequence (DNA): TGTGCCAGCAGTTCAATCGGGACACCTTATGGCTACACCTTC. Its protein is CASSSIGTPYGYTF.